The 27 T cell receptor beta chains below all came from one sample that was sequenced in a study of blood T cell repertoires in COVID-19. The assay was immunoSEQ multiplex PCR, and TCRdb's table has in-frame clones only and misses some. The sample shows tens of thousands of clones, about 83% of them seen only once. Material for sequencing was peripheral blood. Receptors originate from an older woman with acute or convalescent COVID-19.

The CDR3 reads CASSLERGAITDTQYF. In DNA form, the CDR3 reads TGCGCCAGCAGCTTAGAGCGGGGGGCTATCACAGATACGCAGTATTTT. The chain is built from TRBV5-1 and TRBJ2-3, with 9 positions matching TRBD2. This CDR3 has 16 residues. After removal of 2 bases from V and 2 bases from J, the junction contained 6 bases not matched to a gene. The germline CDR1 and CDR2 sequences are SGHRS and YFSETQ.

The chain is built from TRBV6-5 and TRBJ1-2; the match to TRBD1 covers 11 bases. The V segment lost 10 bases and the J segment 4 bases; nucleotides outside the gene matches: 8. CDR3 length: 14 amino acids. Germline-derived CDR1 and CDR2 are MNHEY and SVGAGI. The CDR3 region is CATKGTGGAYGYTF. The CDR3 nucleotides are TGTGCCACCAAGGGGACAGGGGGAGCCTATGGCTACACCTTC.

V and J are TRBV3-1 (or the pseudogene TRBV3-2) and TRBJ2-2; tentatively, D is TRBD1 (6 bases). V was shortened by 0 bases and J by 2 bases, with 19 bases between the two germline ends. The CDR3 spans 19 residues. The germline V gene encodes CDR1 LGHDT and CDR2 YNNKEL (reference sequence). CDR3 sequence (DNA): TGTGCCAGCAGCCAAGAGGTAATAAGGGGGAACGTAAACACCGGGGAGCTGTTTTTT. The encoded protein is CASSQEVIRGNVNTGELFF.

The gene calls are TRBV19 and TRBJ1-6; D possibly corresponds to TRBD1 (5 bases). The CDR3 length is 16 residues. From germline, CDR1 is LNHDA and CDR2 SQIVND (reference sequence). V lost 0 bases to trimming and J lost 10 bases, with 16 bases between them. CDR3 sequence (DNA): TGTGCCAGTAGTATAGATACCAGGTTTCCAGGGTCACCCCTCCACTTT. Amino acids: CASSIDTRFPGSPLHF.

The V and J genes are TRBV7-2 and TRBJ1-1; D call uncertain. The CDR3 length is 14 residues. V was trimmed by 1 base and J by 8 bases, leaving 14 bases between them. Germline loops: CDR1 SGHTA, CDR2 FQGNSA. Written as DNA, the CDR3 is TGTGCCAGCAGCTTAGTGGCGGCTACCCGGGAAGCTTTCTTT. Residues: CASSLVAATREAFF.

The chain links TRBV9 to TRBJ2-1, with D tentatively TRBD1 (6 bases). This CDR3 has 16 amino acids. With 4 bases removed from V and 6 bases from J, the gap between germline ends came to 20 bases. CDR1 and CDR2 (germline): SGDLS, YYNGEE. The CDR3 here is CASSPLLGARTNEQFF. CDR3 nucleotides: TGTGCCAGCAGCCCGCTGCTGGGGGCCAGGACCAATGAGCAGTTCTTC.

This clone was seen only once. CDR3 sequence reads: CASSQVEWEAFF. DNA of the CDR3: TGTGCCAGCAGCCAGGTTGAGTGGGAAGCTTTCTTT. This sequence joins TRBV14 and TRBJ1-1, with D hard to call. Trimming left V 3 bases short and J 8 bases short, with 10 bases between. Germline CDR1 and CDR2: SGHDN and FVKESK. The CDR3 loop spans 12 amino acids.

The chain links TRBV7-2 to TRBJ2-1; 8 bases map to TRBD1. From germline, CDR1 is SGHTA and CDR2 FQGNSA. The trim removed 5 bases at V and 5 bases at J, leaving 11 bases unmatched. This CDR3 contains 16 residues. This CDR3 reads CASSVRQGIPNNEQFF. CDR3 sequence (DNA): TGTGCCAGCAGCGTACGACAGGGGATCCCAAACAATGAGCAGTTCTTC.

The gene calls are TRBV15 and TRBJ2-5; 12 positions match TRBD2. V lost 6 bases, J lost 1 base, and 6 bases stayed unmatched. The CDR3 sequence is 16 residues long. Per the germline V gene, CDR1 is LNHNV and CDR2 is YYDKDF (reference sequence). In nucleotides, the CDR3 is TGTGCCACCAGTATCTTGACTAGCGGGGGCCAAGAGACCCAGTACTTC. Amino acids: CATSILTSGGQETQYF.

The chain couples TRBV5-6 to TRBJ2-2; D perhaps matches TRBD1 (6 bases). Germline CDR1 SGHDT, CDR2 YYEEEE. The CDR3 runs to 15 residues. V gave up 2 bases and J gave up 5 bases, with 13 bases separating them. The CDR3 reads CASSFEQGGTGELFF. For the CDR3, the DNA is TGTGCCAGCAGCTTTGAACAGGGTGGAACCGGGGAGCTGTTTTTT.

V and J are TRBV13 and TRBJ1-2; 8 bases match TRBD1. V trimming: 5 bases; J trimming: 4 bases; junction bases outside the gene matches: 9. The CDR3 contains 15 residues. Germline-derived CDR1 and CDR2 are PRHDT and FYEKMQ (reference sequence). The CDR3 DNA follows: TGTGCCAGCAGCCCCCCAGGACAGGGTGTCTATGGCTACACCTTC. Protein sequence: CASSPPGQGVYGYTF.

The chain combines TRBV4-1 with TRBJ1-5; D ambiguous. Trimming shortened V by 0 bases and J by 5 bases, and 11 bases separated the two germline ends. This CDR3 region has 15 residues. The germline V gene encodes CDR1 MGHRA and CDR2 YSYEKL. The CDR3 nucleotides are TGCGCCAGCAGCCAAGATGAGGGAAGACATCAGCCCCAGCATTTT. Its protein product is CASSQDEGRHQPQHF.

V is TRBV25-1 and J is TRBJ1-2; tentatively, D is TRBD1 (6 bases). The CDR3 covers 14 residues. In germline, CDR1 is MGHDK, CDR2 SYGVNS. Trimming removed 3 bases from V and 1 base from J, with 9 bases in between. CDR3 protein: CASSDPQGNYGYTF. The CDR3 nucleotides read TGTGCCAGCAGTGATCCACAGGGTAACTATGGCTACACCTTC.

The chain couples TRBV3-1 (or the pseudogene TRBV3-2) to TRBJ2-3; 7 nucleotides agree with TRBD2. Unmatched junction bases numbered 9, after V lost 0 bases and J lost 3 bases. The CDR3 length is 17 residues. Germline V gene sequence: CDR1 LGHDT, CDR2 YNNKEL (reference sequence). The CDR3 loop is CASSQDRGLAETDTQYF. DNA of the CDR3: TGTGCCAGCAGCCAAGATCGAGGGCTAGCGGAGACAGATACGCAGTATTTT.

This clone was detected a few times. V usage is TRBV20-1 and J usage is TRBJ2-3, with TRBD2 identical over 7 bases. Unmatched junction bases numbered 8, after V lost 6 bases and J lost 11 bases. The CDR3 spans 11 residues. Germline values: CDR1 DFQATT, CDR2 SNEGSKA (reference sequence). CDR3 coding DNA: TGCAGTGCATCGACTAGCCGCGTGCAGTATTTT. Translating it yields CSASTSRVQYF.

V gene TRBV18 combines with J gene TRBJ1-4; TRBD1 matches 9 bases. Germline assignment: CDR1 KGHSH and CDR2 LQKENI. This CDR3 region has 15 residues. V lost 0 bases to trimming and J lost 7 bases; unmatched junction nucleotides: 3. In nucleotides, the CDR3 is TGTGCCAGCTCACCACCGGGACAGGGAGCTGAAAAACTGTTTTTT. It translates to CASSPPGQGAEKLFF.

The gene calls are TRBV29-1 and TRBJ2-2, with 8 bases identical to TRBD1. Germline V gene data show CDR1 as SQVTM and CDR2 as ANQGSEA. The CDR3 runs to 12 residues. V shed 4 bases and J 7 bases; nucleotides not matched to a gene: 2. CDR3 sequence (DNA): TGCAGCGTTGGAGACAGGGGCGGGGAGCTGTTTTTT. It encodes CSVGDRGGELFF.

A single count supports this clone. The rearrangement links TRBV30 to TRBJ1-2; D gene uncertain. Germline CDR1 is GTSNPN and CDR2 is SVGIG (reference sequence). The germline V and J ends were trimmed by 0 bases and 1 base, with 12 bases remaining between them. The CDR3 contains 15 residues. The CDR3 bases are TGTGCCTGGAGTGTAGTTCCCTCGAGTAACTATGGCTACACCTTC. It is translated as CAWSVVPSSNYGYTF. The whole variable domain, filled in from reference TRBV30 and TRBJ1-2, reads SQTIHQWPATLVQPVGSPLSLECTVEGTSNPNLYWYRQAAGRGLQLLFYSVGIGQISSEVPQNLSASRPQDRQFILSSKKLLLSDSGFYLCAWSVVPSSNYGYTFGSGTRLTVV.

This clone occurred once. The chain joins TRBV5-1 to TRBJ1-2; 8 nucleotides line up with TRBD1. The CDR3 is 15 amino acids. Germline V gives CDR1 SGHRS, CDR2 YFSETQ. J was trimmed by 6 bases and V by 5 bases; bases with no gene match: 12. DNA for the CDR3: TGCGCCAGCAGGAGCCAGGCAGGGGGCGGGAATGGCTACACCTTC. This encodes CASRSQAGGGNGYTF.

The genes are TRBV7-9 and TRBJ1-4; a possible D gene is TRBD1 (6 bases). Per the germline V gene, CDR1 is SEHNR and CDR2 is FQNEAQ (reference sequence). There are 12 residues in the CDR3. Trimming left V 10 bases short and J 8 bases short, with 14 bases between. The CDR3 nucleotides are TGTGCCACTAAGGGGGTTGGCGAAAAACTGTTTTTT. Translating gives CATKGVGEKLFF.

J is TRBJ1-1 and V is TRBV3-1 (or the pseudogene TRBV3-2); 8 nucleotides agree with TRBD1. The CDR3 is made up of 13 amino acids. Germline lookup yields CDR1 LGHDT and CDR2 YNNKEL (reference sequence). The ends lost 7 bases at V and 1 base at J; junction bases unmatched: 2. The CDR3 sequence is CASTQGANTEAFF. Written as DNA, the CDR3 is TGTGCCAGCACCCAGGGGGCGAACACTGAAGCTTTCTTT.

The rearrangement uses TRBV3-1 (or the pseudogene TRBV3-2) and TRBJ1-1, with D perhaps TRBD1 (6 bases). Germline CDR1 reads LGHDT; CDR2 reads YNNKEL (reference sequence). CDR3 size: 14 residues. With 5 bases removed from V and 5 bases from J, the gap between germline ends came to 15 bases. The CDR3 is CASSFGQQGTEAFF. The CDR3 nucleotides read TGTGCCAGCAGCTTTGGACAGCAAGGGACTGAAGCTTTCTTT.

The chain links TRBV6-6 to TRBJ1-5; 7 nucleotides line up with TRBD1. Per the germline V gene, CDR1 is MNHNY and CDR2 is SVGAGI (reference sequence). The CDR3 length is 17 residues. The V and J ends lost 5 bases and 0 bases, in that order; junction bases with no gene match: 10. The CDR3 loop is CASSPTPGGYSNQPQHF. CDR3 nucleotides: TGTGCCAGCAGTCCCACCCCAGGGGGATATAGCAATCAGCCCCAGCATTTT.

This sequence joins TRBV21-1 and TRBJ2-7; the table gives TRBD1 as D, unverified against the DNA. TRBV21-1 is termed a pseudogene. CDR3 length: 16 residues. CDR3 protein: CASSRRRDRDTYEQYF. CDR3 DNA sequence: TGTGCCAGCAGCCGGCGGCGGGACAGGGATACCTACGAGCAGTACTTC.

V gene TRBV7-9 combines with J gene TRBJ1-1, with D possibly matching TRBD1 (6 bases). The germline V gene encodes CDR1 SEHNR and CDR2 FQNEAQ (reference sequence). This CDR3 region has 17 residues. The V end was cut by 5 bases, the J end by 5 bases, with 24 bases between. Here the CDR3 reads CASSLRDPGVSKTEAFF. CDR3 bases: TGTGCCAGCAGCCTGAGGGACCCAGGGGTCTCGAAGACTGAAGCTTTCTTT.

The V and J genes are TRBV27 and TRBJ1-2, with 7 nucleotides matching TRBD1. There are 13 residues in the CDR3. Germline V CDR1 and CDR2: MNHEY, SMNVEV (reference sequence). V lost 6 bases to trimming and J lost 4 bases; unmatched junction nucleotides: 5. The CDR3: CASSSTGVYGYTF. The CDR3 bases are TGTGCCAGCAGCTCCACAGGGGTCTATGGCTACACCTTC.

This clone was picked up one time. V usage is TRBV10-2 and J usage is TRBJ1-3; weak D call: TRBD1 (6 bases). The germline V and J ends were trimmed by 3 bases and 0 bases, with 9 bases remaining between them. CDR3 size: 15 residues. The germline CDR1 and CDR2 sequences are WSHSY and SAAADI. CDR3 in DNA: TGCGCCAGCAGTGATGGGGGACACTCTGGAAACACCATATATTTT. This codes for CASSDGGHSGNTIYF.